The 20 T cell receptor beta chains below come from one sample, sequenced in a study of T cells in localized non-small cell lung cancer. Libraries were prepared by immunoSEQ multiplex PCR; TCRdb keeps only in-frame clonotypes and omits some of them. The sample holds some 51,000 clones, approximately 90% seen once. This specimen was peripheral blood, taken before any cancer treatment. The receptor source for this set is a woman aged 35-75 years with stage I lung adenocarcinoma.

CDR3 nucleotide sequence: TGTGCCAGCAGCTCCAGCGGGGAGACCCAGTACTTC. It translates to CASSSSGETQYF. V usage is TRBV7-2 and J usage is TRBJ2-5; D perhaps matches TRBD2 (6 bases). The CDR3 is 12 residues long. Between the trimmed V and J ends, which lost 4 bases and 5 bases, there was a span of 8 bases. Germline V CDR1 and CDR2: SGHTA, FQGNSA.

The chain carries TRBV6-1 and TRBJ2-3; D may be TRBD1 or TRBD2 (6 bases each). Germline V gene lookup returns CDR1 MNHNS and CDR2 SASEGT. CDR3 size: 11 residues. Trimming took 7 bases from V and 8 from J, leaving 10 bases between them. The CDR3 sequence is CASNPGATQYF. CDR3 coding DNA: TGTGCCAGCAACCCGGGGGCTACGCAGTATTTT.

This chain joins TRBV19 and TRBJ2-5; D unclear. V lost 7 bases to trimming and J lost 5 bases, with 17 bases between them. This CDR3 contains 14 residues. CDR1 is LNHDA, CDR2 SQIVND, per germline (reference sequence). The CDR3 loop is CASKPQSYLETQYF. The CDR3 nucleotides read TGTGCCAGTAAACCACAGTCCTATTTGGAGACCCAGTACTTC. Looking up the rest from reference TRBV19 and TRBJ2-5 gives the full variable domain: DGGITQSPKYLFRKEGQNVTLSCEQNLNHDAMYWYRQDPGQGLRLIYYSQIVNDFQKGDIAEGYSVSREKKESFPLTVTSAQKNPTAFYLCASKPQSYLETQYFGPGTRLLVL.

The chain combines TRBV18 with TRBJ2-3; TRBD2 is a possible D gene (6 bases). Germline V gene data show CDR1 as KGHSH and CDR2 as LQKENI. The CDR3 is 14 amino acids. V lost 3 bases and J lost 1, with 8 bases in between. The CDR3 sequence: CASSPRGGTDTQYF. The DNA for the CDR3 is TGTGCCAGCTCACCTCGCGGGGGCACAGATACGCAGTATTTT.

The chain uses TRBV23-1 and TRBJ2-7; unclear D gene. TRBV23-1 is given ORF status, its function remaining uncertain. Trimming pared 3 bases from V and 6 bases from J, leaving 9 bases between. The CDR3 contains 12 residues. CDR3 in amino acids: CASSQHGCEQYF. CDR3 coding DNA: TGCGCCAGCAGTCAGCACGGCTGCGAGCAGTACTTC.

The chain recombines TRBV6-5 with TRBJ1-4, with 8 bases lining up with TRBD1. This CDR3 has 16 amino acids. Germline CDR1 reads MNHEY; CDR2 reads SVGAGI. The J segment lost 5 bases and the V segment lost 0 bases, leaving 5 bases of the junction unmatched. The CDR3 here is CASSYSGQGLNEKLFF. The CDR3 DNA reads TGTGCCAGCAGTTACTCTGGACAGGGCTTAAATGAAAAACTGTTTTTT.

The chain employs TRBV23-1 and TRBJ1-2; 7 nucleotides agree with TRBD1. TRBV23-1 is identified as an open reading frame with a role that is uncertain. Germline trimming cut 0 bases from V and 3 bases from J; bases unmatched to any gene: 10. CDR3 length: 17 residues. The CDR3 nucleotides are TGCGCCAGCAGTCAATCGGGCGGACAGGTCGGACACTATGGCTACACCTTC. Protein product: CASSQSGGQVGHYGYTF.

This clone showed up just once. The CDR3 loop is CASSPFKPYWDRGFSPLHF. In DNA, the CDR3 is TGTGCCAGCAGCCCGTTCAAACCTTACTGGGACAGGGGATTCTCACCCCTCCACTTT. The J gene is TRBJ1-6, the V gene TRBV14; the match to TRBD1 covers 10 bases. Germline V gives CDR1 SGHDN, CDR2 FVKESK. V lost 4 bases and J lost 10; bases outside the gene matches: 19. This CDR3 spans 19 amino acids.

The chain carries TRBV7-9 and TRBJ2-7, with D perhaps matching TRBD1 (5 bases). V dropped 1 base and J dropped 6 bases, with 19 bases sitting between them. The CDR3 sequence is 16 residues long. Germline loops: CDR1 SEHNR, CDR2 FQNEAQ (reference sequence). The CDR3 protein is CASSLGAGQGNSEQYF. In DNA, the CDR3 is TGTGCCAGCAGCTTAGGGGCAGGGCAGGGCAACTCCGAGCAGTACTTC. Based on the CDR3 plus reference TRBV7-9 and TRBJ2-7, the full variable domain is DTGVSQNPRHKITKRGQNVTFRCDPISEHNRLYWYRQTLGQGPEFLTYFQNEAQLEKSRLLSDRFSAERPKGSFSTLEIQRTEQGDSAMYLCASSLGAGQGNSEQYFGPGTRLTVT.

V and J are TRBV5-1 and TRBJ2-2; 9 nucleotides agree with TRBD1. Germline lookup yields CDR1 SGHRS and CDR2 YFSETQ. The CDR3 runs 16 residues. V lost 0 bases and J lost 6; bases outside the gene matches: 6. CDR3 in amino acids: CASSLGPQGASGELFF. In DNA form, the CDR3 reads TGCGCCAGCAGCTTGGGCCCACAGGGGGCCTCCGGGGAGCTGTTTTTT.

This chain links TRBV19 with TRBJ2-3; 9 nucleotides line up with TRBD2. J gave up 2 bases and V 3 bases, and 18 bases lay outside the gene matches. This CDR3 region has 20 residues. Germline V CDR1 and CDR2: LNHDA, SQIVND (reference sequence). The CDR3, as DNA: TGTGCCAGTAGTATGAGTGGCTTGGCGGGGGGGCTCCTGGCCACAGATACGCAGTATTTT. This codes for CASSMSGLAGGLLATDTQYF.

This rearrangement joins TRBV2 to TRBJ1-1; weak D call: TRBD1 (6 bases). Between the trimmed V and J ends, which lost 2 bases and 0 bases, there was a span of 10 bases. Germline values: CDR1 SNHLY, CDR2 FYNNEI. This CDR3 contains 15 residues. The DNA of the CDR3 is TGTGCCAGCAGTGAAATCCGGGGGCTGAACACTGAAGCTTTCTTT. Its protein is CASSEIRGLNTEAFF.

The sample holds one count of this clone. The chain employs TRBV15 and TRBJ1-2, with a tentative D call TRBD1 (6 bases). Germline CDR1 is LNHNV and CDR2 is YYDKDF (reference sequence). The CDR3 totals 17 residues. V lost 1 base, J lost 0 bases, and 15 bases lay in between. CDR3 DNA: TGTGCCACCAGCAGAGGACAGGCCACCGGCACTAACTATGGCTACACCTTC. It codes for CATSRGQATGTNYGYTF.

V and J are TRBV2 and TRBJ2-7; 11 bases agree with TRBD1. There are 15 residues in the CDR3. Per germline, CDR1 SNHLY and CDR2 FYNNEI. V lost 4 bases, J lost 4 bases, and 6 bases stayed unmatched. DNA for the CDR3: TGTGCCAGCAGTGGCCCGGGACAGGGGGTGTACGAGCAGTACTTC. It yields the protein CASSGPGQGVYEQYF.

The rearrangement links TRBV15 to TRBJ2-3; TRBD2 might be the D (6 bases). The CDR3 length is 16 residues. The germline V and J ends were trimmed by 5 bases and 0 bases, with 15 bases remaining between them. Germline values: CDR1 LNHNV, CDR2 YYDKDF (reference sequence). CDR3 in amino acids: CATSPTGDSSTDTQYF. CDR3 DNA sequence: TGTGCCACCAGCCCGACCGGGGACTCTAGCACAGATACGCAGTATTTT.

V gene TRBV27 combines with J gene TRBJ1-2; 7 bases map to TRBD1. This CDR3 contains 14 residues. J lost 4 bases, V lost 6 bases, and 8 bases had no gene match. The germline V gene encodes CDR1 MNHEY and CDR2 SMNVEV (reference sequence). The DNA of the CDR3 is TGTGCCAGCAGCCCAGGGGGGGTTGCCTATGGCTACACCTTC. This translates into CASSPGGVAYGYTF.

The chain combines TRBV6-1 with TRBJ1-1; D not resolved. Trimming left V 6 bases short and J 1 base short, with 9 bases between. The CDR3 runs 13 residues. Germline values: CDR1 MNHNS, CDR2 SASEGT. Written as DNA, the CDR3 is TGTGCCAGCAGCCGACTGAGGAACACTGAAGCTTTCTTT. This encodes CASSRLRNTEAFF.

The chain employs TRBV5-1 and TRBJ1-4; D not certain. CDR3 size: 14 residues. Germline V gene sequence: CDR1 SGHRS, CDR2 YFSETQ. V lost 4 bases and J lost 5, with 12 bases in between. CDR3 in amino acids: CASSDAQHNEKLFF. In DNA, the CDR3 is TGCGCCAGCAGCGACGCGCAGCACAATGAAAAACTGTTTTTT.

The chain combines TRBV20-1 with TRBJ2-7, with D possibly being TRBD1 (6 bases). V was shortened by 6 bases and J by 8 bases, with 14 bases between the two germline ends. The CDR3 length is 11 residues. Germline lookup yields CDR1 DFQATT and CDR2 SNEGSKA (reference sequence). The CDR3 region is CSADQGQKQYF. The CDR3 DNA reads TGCAGTGCCGACCAGGGGCAGAAGCAGTACTTC.

This sequence joins TRBV6-1 and TRBJ2-7; unclear D gene. The V gene lost 7 bases and the J gene lost 3 bases, with 7 bases spanning the gap. Germline values: CDR1 MNHNS, CDR2 SASEGT. The CDR3 spans 11 residues. CDR3 DNA: TGTGCCAGCATGCAACACTACGAGCAGTACTTC. Its translation is CASMQHYEQYF.